This T cell receptor (beta chain) was profiled in a study of blood T cell repertoires in COVID-19. Study-level information: From T cells, B-cell-depleted T cells, or PBMCs came the material, which was cDNA or gDNA.

From germline, CDR1 is MDHEN and CDR2 SYDVKM. The V gene lost 5 bases and the J gene lost 4 bases, with 26 bases spanning the gap. This CDR3 has 18 residues. The method was immunoSEQ multiplex PCR; TCRdb's version includes in-frame clones alone and lacks a portion of them. The sample contains approximately 200,000 clones, about 82% of which appear only once. Recovery among Cohort 3 donors was established by two negative PCRs, clearance, or symptom resolution. The specimen sequenced was PBMCs or T cells enriched from blood (not recorded which). The chain carries TRBV28 and TRBJ1-2; maybe TRBD1 (6 bases). This sequence was found in a woman aged 30 to 39 who had recovered from COVID-19. The CDR3 region has the DNA TGTGCCAGCAGTGAGGCCTCAGGACGGACAGCTACTTCCTATGGCTACACCTTC. This sequence encodes CASSEASGRTATSYGYTF.